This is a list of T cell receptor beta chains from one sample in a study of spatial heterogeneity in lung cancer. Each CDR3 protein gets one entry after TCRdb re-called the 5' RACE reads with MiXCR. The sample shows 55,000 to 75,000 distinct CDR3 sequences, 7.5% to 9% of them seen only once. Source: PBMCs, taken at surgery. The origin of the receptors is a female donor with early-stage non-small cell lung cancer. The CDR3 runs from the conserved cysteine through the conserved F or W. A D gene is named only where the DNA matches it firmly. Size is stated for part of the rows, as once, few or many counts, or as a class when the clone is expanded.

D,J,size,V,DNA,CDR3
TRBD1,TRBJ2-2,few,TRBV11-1,TGTGCCAGCAGCCTAGGACAGGACACCGGGGAGCTGTTTTTT,CASSLGQDTGELFF
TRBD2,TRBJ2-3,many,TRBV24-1,TGTGCCACCAGTGATCCCGGGACTAGTACCCCAGATACGCAGTATTTT,CATSDPGTSTPDTQYF
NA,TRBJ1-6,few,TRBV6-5,TGTGCCAGCAGGGGCCCAGGTTCACCCCTCCACTTT,CASRGPGSPLHF
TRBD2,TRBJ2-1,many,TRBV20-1,TGCAGTGCTAGGCCTAGCGGGAGTATCCGTGGTGAGCAGTTCTTC,CSARPSGSIRGEQFF
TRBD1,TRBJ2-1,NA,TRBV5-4,TGTGCCAGCAGCTTGGATAAGACAGGGGTGCGTGAGCAGTTCTTC,CASSLDKTGVREQFF
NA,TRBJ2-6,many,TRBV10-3,TGTGCCATCAGTGAGCAGGGCCCCTCTGGGGCCAACGTCCTGACTTTC,CAISEQGPSGANVLTF
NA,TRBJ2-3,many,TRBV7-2,TGTGCCAGCAGCTCTGTCGCAGATACGCAGTATTTT,CASSSVADTQYF
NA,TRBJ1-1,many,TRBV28,TGTGCCACCGCTTTCGGTGAAGCTTTCTTT,CATAFGEAFF
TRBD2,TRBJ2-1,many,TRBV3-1,TGTGCCAGCAGCCGGACTAGCGTGTGGTTCTTC,CASSRTSVWFF
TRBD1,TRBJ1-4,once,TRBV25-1,TGTGCCAGCAGTACGCCCCCTGGGACAGCCGACCTGGGGGTACTGTTTTTT,CASSTPPGTADLGVLFF
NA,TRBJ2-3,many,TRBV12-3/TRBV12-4,TGTGCCAGCAGTTTTTTGGGAGCGGCAGCCGATACGCAGTATTTT,CASSFLGAAADTQYF
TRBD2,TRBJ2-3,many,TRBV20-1,TGCAGTGCTAGAGGGACTAGCGGGATGGCTGTGGATACGCAGTATTTT,CSARGTSGMAVDTQYF
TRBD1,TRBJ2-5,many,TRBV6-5,TGTGCCAGCAGTCGTGACAGGGAAGAGACCCAGTACTTC,CASSRDREETQYF
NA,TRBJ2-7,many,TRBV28,TGTGCCAGCAGTAATCGTCTCGGCGAGCAGTACTTC,CASSNRLGEQYF
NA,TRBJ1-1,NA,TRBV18,TGTGCCAGCTCACCACCGGCTTTCTTT,CASSPPAFF
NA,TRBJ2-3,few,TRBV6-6,TGTGCCAGCAGCTTCGTCCTAGCGGAGGGGGGAGATACGCAGTATTTT,CASSFVLAEGGDTQYF
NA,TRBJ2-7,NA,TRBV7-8,TGTGCCAGCAACCGTTCACCCCTACAGGGAATCGGCGAGCAGTACTTC,CASNRSPLQGIGEQYF
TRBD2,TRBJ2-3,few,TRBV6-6,TGTGCCAGCAGCTCTAGCGGGGGGGCCGCAGATACGCAGTATTTT,CASSSSGGAADTQYF
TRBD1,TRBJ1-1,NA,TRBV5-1,TGCGCCAGCAGCTTGTCCGAAGGGGGCCACACTGAAGCTTTCTTT,CASSLSEGGHTEAFF
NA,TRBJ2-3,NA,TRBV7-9,TGTGCCAGCAGCTTCTGGACAAGGACTAGCACAGATACGCAGTATTTT,CASSFWTRTSTDTQYF
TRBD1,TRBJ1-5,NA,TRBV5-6,TGTGCCAGCAGCTTGAGACAGGGAAAACAGCCCCAGCATTTT,CASSLRQGKQPQHF
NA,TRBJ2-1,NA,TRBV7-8,TGTGCCAGCAGCTTAGACGGCGGGGCCTACAATGAGCAGTTCTTC,CASSLDGGAYNEQFF
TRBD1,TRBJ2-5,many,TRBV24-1,TGTGCCACCAGTGACCAAACCGGGACAGGGTACCAAGAGACCCAGTACTTC,CATSDQTGTGYQETQYF
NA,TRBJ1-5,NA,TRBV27,TGTGCCAGCAGCTCCCCGGGGGGCGGGCAGCCCCAGCATTTT,CASSSPGGGQPQHF
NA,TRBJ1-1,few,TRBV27,TGTGCCAGCAGTTGGCGGGGGAACACTGAAGCTTTCTTT,CASSWRGNTEAFF
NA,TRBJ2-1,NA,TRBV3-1,TGTGCCAGCAGCCAACTACTACAGAACAATGAGCAGTTCTTC,CASSQLLQNNEQFF
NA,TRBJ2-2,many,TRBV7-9,TGTGCCAGCAGCTCTCCGACCTCGCGCACCGGGGAGCTGTTTTTT,CASSSPTSRTGELFF
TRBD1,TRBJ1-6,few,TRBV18,TGTGCCAGCTCACCACGACAGGGCGAGGGTTCACCCCTCCACTTT,CASSPRQGEGSPLHF
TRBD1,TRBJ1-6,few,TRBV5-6,TGTGCCAGCAGCTTGCCCTTCGACAGGGAAAGATCACCCCTCCACTTT,CASSLPFDRERSPLHF
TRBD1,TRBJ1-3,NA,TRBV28,TGTGCCACCTGTTCCGGGACAGAGCCAAACACCATATATTTT,CATCSGTEPNTIYF
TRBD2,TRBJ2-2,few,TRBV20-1,TGCAGTGCCTCCGGGACTAGCGGTACCGGGGAGCTGTTTTTT,CSASGTSGTGELFF
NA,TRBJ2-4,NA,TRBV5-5,TGTGCCAGCAGCTTTCTAGTGCAGCTTAGCAAAAACATTCAGTACTTC,CASSFLVQLSKNIQYF
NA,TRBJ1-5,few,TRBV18,TGTGCCAGCTCACCCACCCCCCTTGGGAATCAGCCCCAGCATTTT,CASSPTPLGNQPQHF
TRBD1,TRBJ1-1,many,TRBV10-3,TGTGCCATCACCCCGGACAGGGCCACTGAAGCTTTCTTT,CAITPDRATEAFF
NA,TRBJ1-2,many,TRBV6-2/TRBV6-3,TGTGCCAGCACGAAGGACAAGTCCTATGGCTACACCTTC,CASTKDKSYGYTF
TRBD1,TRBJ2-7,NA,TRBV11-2,TGTGCCAGCAGCTCGCTAGTCCCCGGGACAGGGACCTACGAGCAGTACTTC,CASSSLVPGTGTYEQYF
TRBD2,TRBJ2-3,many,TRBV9,TGTGCCAGCAGCGCGCGGACTAGCGGGGTCTACACAGATACGCAGTATTTT,CASSARTSGVYTDTQYF
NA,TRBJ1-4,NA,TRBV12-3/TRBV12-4,TGTGCCAGCAGTTTTGGGGCAGGGGAGGAAAAACTGTTTTTT,CASSFGAGEEKLFF
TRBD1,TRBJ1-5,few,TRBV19,TGTGCCAGTAATGGGGACAGGGGCAATCAGCCCCAGCATTTT,CASNGDRGNQPQHF
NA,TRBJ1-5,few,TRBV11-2,TGTGCCAGCAGCTTAGGTCGCAGGGGTGGGCAGCCCCAGCATTTT,CASSLGRRGGQPQHF
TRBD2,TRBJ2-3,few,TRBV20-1,TGCAGTGGCCGGGGGGGAGGAGATACGCAGTATTTT,CSGRGGGDTQYF
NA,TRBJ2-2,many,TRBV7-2,TGTGCCAGCAGCTCCACGACGGTCCTAGACACCGGGGAGCTGTTTTTT,CASSSTTVLDTGELFF
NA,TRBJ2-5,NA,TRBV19,TGTGCCAGTAGGGCGGCGGTTTCGGAGACCCAGTACTTC,CASRAAVSETQYF
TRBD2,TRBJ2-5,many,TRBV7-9,TGTGCCAGCAGCTTGGGGACTAGCGGGATCCAAGAGACCCAGTACTTC,CASSLGTSGIQETQYF
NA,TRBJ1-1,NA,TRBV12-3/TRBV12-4,TGTGCCAGCAGGGCGGGCCTGGTTAACACTGAAGCTTTCTTT,CASRAGLVNTEAFF
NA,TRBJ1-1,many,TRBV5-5,TGTGCCAGCAGCTTGGCCTACACAGGCTTCATGAACACTGAAGCTTTCTTT,CASSLAYTGFMNTEAFF
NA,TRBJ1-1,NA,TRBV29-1,TGCAGCGCAACTAAGGGGAACACTGAAGCTTTCTTT,CSATKGNTEAFF
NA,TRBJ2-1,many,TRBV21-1,TGTGCCAGCAGCAAAGTCCCAGACAATGAGCAGTTCTTC,CASSKVPDNEQFF
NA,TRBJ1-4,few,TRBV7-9,TGTGCCAGCAGCTTAGGTGGAGAAAAACTGTTTTTT,CASSLGGEKLFF
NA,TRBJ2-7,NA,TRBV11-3,TGTGCCAGCAGCTTACCGGCCTACGAGCAGTACTTC,CASSLPAYEQYF
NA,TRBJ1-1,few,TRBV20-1,TGCAGTGCTAGAGCCCCGTTGGACGGGAACACTGAAGCTTTCTTT,CSARAPLDGNTEAFF